The sequence of this T cell receptor beta chain was determined in a study of T cell responses to AZD1222 COVID-19 vaccine. Germline CDR1 ENHRY, CDR2 SYGVKD. This CDR3 contains 13 residues. Losses at the gene ends were 10 bases for V and 2 bases for J; bases not matched to a gene: 4. Using immunoSEQ multiplex PCR, the repertoire was profiled, and TCRdb retains in-frame clones only, with some absent. The data hold about 98,000 clones, with roughly 86% observed a single time. The chain has TRBV10-3 and TRBJ1-3; 8 bases align to TRBD1. The source of this sequence is an adult in good health. Source: peripheral blood, taken on day 0 of AZD1222 vaccination. For the CDR3, the DNA is TGTGCCACCCAGACAGGGGCTGGAAACACCATATATTTT. It translates to CATQTGAGNTIYF.